This T cell receptor beta chain stems from a study of long-term antiretroviral therapy in people with HIV. V lost 1 base and J lost 4; bases outside the gene matches: 3. This CDR3 is 15 amino acids long. Germline CDR1 MGHDK, CDR2 SYGVNS. With respect to this clone: What it recognizes is unknown.

The assay, immunoSEQ v3.0, was run at survey level. The study targeted about 40,000-55,000 T-cell genomes per sample in sequencing. Clones were sequenced by immunoSEQ multiplex PCR, and TCRdb holds only the in-frame ones, with some missing. Here the sample spans under 25,000 clones, more than 65% being singletons. Study-wide points: Dominance of pre-ART expanded clones persisted, fluctuating and often declining after ART.

Each contributor possessed a minimum of one pre-ART and a minimum of two post-ART PBMC samples. The receptor comes from a middle-aged woman with HIV. Source: unsorted PBMCs, taken 0.5 years after starting antiretroviral therapy. The V call is TRBV25-1, the J call TRBJ1-4, with 7 bases that match TRBD1. CDR3 loop: CASSEFDRVNEKLFF. In nucleotides, the CDR3 is TGTGCCAGCAGTGAATTCGACAGGGTTAATGAAAAACTGTTTTTT.